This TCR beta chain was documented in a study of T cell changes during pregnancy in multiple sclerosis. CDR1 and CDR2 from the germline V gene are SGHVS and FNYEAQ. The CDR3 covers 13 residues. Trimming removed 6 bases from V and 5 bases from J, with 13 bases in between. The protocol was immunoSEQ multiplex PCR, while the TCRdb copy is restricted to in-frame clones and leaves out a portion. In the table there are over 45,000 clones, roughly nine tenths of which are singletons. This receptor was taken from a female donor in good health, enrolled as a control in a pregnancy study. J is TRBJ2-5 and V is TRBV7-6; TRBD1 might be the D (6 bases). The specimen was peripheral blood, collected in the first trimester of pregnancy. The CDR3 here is CASSPGVRETQYF. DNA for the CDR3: TGTGCCAGCAGTCCAGGGGTGAGGGAGACCCAGTACTTC.